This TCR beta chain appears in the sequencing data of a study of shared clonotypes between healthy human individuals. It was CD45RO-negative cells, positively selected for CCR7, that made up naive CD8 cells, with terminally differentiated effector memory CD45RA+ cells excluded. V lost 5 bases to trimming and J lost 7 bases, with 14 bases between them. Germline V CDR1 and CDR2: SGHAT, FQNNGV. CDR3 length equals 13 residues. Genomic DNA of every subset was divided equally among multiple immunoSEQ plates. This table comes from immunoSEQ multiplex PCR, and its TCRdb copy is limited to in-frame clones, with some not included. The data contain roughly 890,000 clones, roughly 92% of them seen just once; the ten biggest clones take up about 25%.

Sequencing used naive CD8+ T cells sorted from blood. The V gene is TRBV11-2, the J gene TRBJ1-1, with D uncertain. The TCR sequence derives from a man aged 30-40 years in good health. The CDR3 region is CASSPPAAREAFF. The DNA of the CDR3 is TGTGCCAGCAGCCCCCCCGCAGCCCGTGAAGCTTTCTTT.